The 20 T cell receptor beta chains below all came from one sample that was sequenced in a study of blood T cell repertoires in COVID-19 (dated by TCRdb to between 2020 and 2021). The method behind the library was the immunoSEQ multiplex PCR assay. The table was pulled from immuneACCESS by TCRdb, which kept in-frame rearrangements only. Such tables lose some clones; where checked, under half of the loss comes from unresolved V genes, and the rest has no known cause. For this sample there are roughly 460,000 clones; over 85% appear just once. Together, the top ten hold around 0.92% of the sample. What was sequenced was peripheral blood. The receptors stem from a man between 18 and 35 years old with COVID-19, enrolled during active disease.

The chain recombines TRBV7-9 with TRBJ2-7; no clear D. This CDR3 has 15 amino acids. V lost 4 bases to trimming and J lost 2 bases, with 15 bases between them. Germline V CDR1 and CDR2: SEHNR, FQNEAQ (reference sequence). The CDR3 loop reads CASSSDAGSAYEQYF. CDR3 in DNA: TGTGCCAGCAGCTCTGACGCAGGTTCTGCCTACGAGCAGTACTTC.

The chain links TRBV24-1 to TRBJ2-2; D gene uncertain. With 7 bases removed from V and 4 bases from J, the gap between germline ends came to 9 bases. This CDR3 region has 13 residues. Germline V gene sequence: CDR1 KGHDR, CDR2 SFDVKD. The CDR3 region is CATRSSGTGELFF. The CDR3 DNA follows: TGTGCCACCAGATCCTCAGGCACCGGGGAGCTGTTTTTT.

J is TRBJ2-1 and V is TRBV27; 13 nucleotides match TRBD2. In germline, CDR1 is MNHEY, CDR2 SMNVEV (reference sequence). This CDR3 has 16 amino acids. V shed 1 base and J 4 bases; nucleotides not matched to a gene: 1. CDR3: CASSLLTSGRYNEQFF. Here the CDR3 DNA reads TGTGCCAGCAGTTTATTGACTAGCGGGAGGTACAATGAGCAGTTCTTC.

The V gene is TRBV3-1 (or the pseudogene TRBV3-2), the J gene TRBJ2-1; D not resolved. Germline CDR1 and CDR2: LGHDT and YNNKEL (reference sequence). The CDR3 runs 15 residues. Trimming cost V 0 bases and J 6 bases, with 12 bases left between them. CDR3 loop: CASSQDQQVINEQFF. The CDR3 region has the DNA TGTGCCAGCAGCCAAGATCAGCAGGTTATCAATGAGCAGTTCTTC.

The genes are TRBV30 and TRBJ1-1; D remains unclear. In germline, CDR1 is GTSNPN, CDR2 SVGIG (reference sequence). The germline V and J ends were trimmed by 0 bases and 8 bases, with 16 bases remaining between them. This CDR3 region has 14 residues. Here the CDR3 reads CAWSVQVVVAEAFF. CDR3 nucleotides: TGTGCCTGGAGTGTACAAGTTGTGGTCGCCGAAGCTTTCTTT.

The rearrangement joins TRBV5-1 to TRBJ2-3; D gene uncertain. The ends were cut back, 1 base at V and 4 bases at J, with 10 bases in the middle. The CDR3 runs to 14 residues. The germline CDR1 and CDR2 sequences are SGHRS and YFSETQ. The CDR3 DNA reads TGCGCCAGCAGCTTGTTTGGTACTGCAGATACGCAGTATTTT. It encodes CASSLFGTADTQYF.

DNA of the CDR3: TGTGCCAGCAGCCAAGTAGCACAAGAGACCCAGTACTTC. This translates into CASSQVAQETQYF. The chain links TRBV3-1 (or the pseudogene TRBV3-2) to TRBJ2-5; no clear D. This CDR3 is built from 13 residues. Germline CDR1 LGHDT, CDR2 YNNKEL (reference sequence). V lost 1 base and J 2 bases, leaving 5 bases between the germline ends.

V is TRBV7-9 and J is TRBJ1-6, with D possibly matching TRBD1 (6 bases). V was trimmed by 6 bases and J by 10 bases, leaving 16 bases between them. The CDR3 is made up of 14 amino acids. Germline V gene sequence: CDR1 SEHNR, CDR2 FQNEAQ (reference sequence). CDR3 protein: CASRGARAWSPLHF. CDR3 in DNA: TGTGCCAGCAGGGGGGCGAGGGCTTGGTCACCCCTCCACTTT. The full variable domain, in which reference TRBV7-9 and TRBJ1-6 provide the parts outside the CDR3, is DTGVSQNPRHKITKRGQNVTFRCDPISEHNRLYWYRQTLGQGPEFLTYFQNEAQLEKSRLLSDRFSAERPKGSFSTLEIQRTEQGDSAMYLCASRGARAWSPLHFGNGTRLTVT.

The V and J genes are TRBV12-3 or TRBV12-4 and TRBJ2-5; D call uncertain. This CDR3 has 11 residues. Trimming removed 1 base at V and 7 bases at J, with 4 bases between. CDR3 region: CASSLGGTQYF. DNA for the CDR3: TGTGCCAGCAGTTTAGGAGGGACCCAGTACTTC.

This clone was found a few times. In nucleotides, the CDR3 is TGTGCCAGCAGACGTAGGGGATCCTATAATTCACCCCTCCACTTT. It is translated as CASRRRGSYNSPLHF. The V call is TRBV7-8, the J call TRBJ1-6, with D possibly TRBD1 on 5 matching bases. The CDR3 length is 15 residues. Germline V gene lookup returns CDR1 SGHVS and CDR2 FQNEAQ. The V end lost 6 bases, the J end lost 1 base, and 10 bases lay between the germline ends.

The chain recombines TRBV19 with TRBJ1-2; a possible D gene is TRBD1 (5 bases). CDR3 length equals 16 residues. The V end lost 6 bases, the J end lost 6 bases, and 23 bases lay between the germline ends. Per the germline V gene, CDR1 is LNHDA and CDR2 is SQIVND (reference sequence). CDR3 DNA sequence: TGTGCCAGTAGAGCGGGACGGATCCTAGAGAGGGATGGCTACACCTTC. It specifies CASRAGRILERDGYTF.

This chain connects TRBV5-6 to TRBJ2-7; 9 bases line up with TRBD1. This CDR3 is built from 15 residues. With 2 bases clipped from V and 7 bases from J, the junction kept 10 bases outside the gene matches. Germline V gene lookup returns CDR1 SGHDT and CDR2 YYEEEE. CDR3 nucleotide sequence: TGTGCCAGCAGCTTTTGGGACAGGGATGTACGTGAGCAGTACTTC. As protein: CASSFWDRDVREQYF.

The V and J genes are TRBV7-9 and TRBJ2-5, with D perhaps matching TRBD1 (6 bases). This CDR3 spans 14 amino acids. From germline, CDR1 is SEHNR and CDR2 FQNEAQ (reference sequence). Trimming shortened V by 5 bases and J by 5 bases, and 15 bases separated the two germline ends. The CDR3 loop is CASSRGQNRETQYF. CDR3 coding DNA: TGTGCCAGCAGCCGCGGACAGAACAGGGAGACCCAGTACTTC.

The chain recombines TRBV5-1 with TRBJ1-3; D not resolved. Germline V CDR1 and CDR2: SGHRS, YFSETQ. The CDR3 sequence is 14 residues long. V shed 1 base and J shed 0 bases, with 5 bases lying between them. This CDR3 reads CASSLSTSGNTIYF. Here the CDR3 DNA reads TGCGCCAGCAGCTTGAGCACCTCTGGAAACACCATATATTTT.

The rearrangement joins TRBV19 to TRBJ2-2, with D tentatively TRBD2 (5 bases). Germline lookup yields CDR1 LNHDA and CDR2 SQIVND (reference sequence). This CDR3 region has 15 residues. V lost 3 bases and J lost 6, with 14 bases in between. The CDR3 sequence: CASSMLLDRAGELFF. The CDR3 DNA is TGTGCCAGTAGTATGTTACTAGATCGGGCCGGGGAGCTGTTTTTT.

The chain links TRBV7-8 to TRBJ2-7, with TRBD2 matching 13 bases. The CDR3 is 14 residues long. The germline V gene has CDR1 SGHVS and CDR2 FQNEAQ. V trimming: 3 bases; J trimming: 6 bases; junction bases outside the gene matches: 2. The CDR3 DNA sequence: TGTGCCAGCAGCTTCGGACTAGCGGGGGCCGAGCAGTACTTC. This gives the protein CASSFGLAGAEQYF.

J is TRBJ2-7 and V is TRBV6-5, with D perhaps TRBD2 (6 bases). Germline values: CDR1 MNHEY, CDR2 SVGAGI. The V gene lost 5 bases and the J gene lost 7 bases, with 12 bases spanning the gap. The CDR3 is 12 residues long. The CDR3 DNA reads as TGTGCCAGCAGTCCCCCGGGGAGGGAGCAGTACTTC. Its protein is CASSPPGREQYF.

The chain links TRBV7-9 to TRBJ2-7; TRBD1 is a possible D gene (5 bases). The V end lost 5 bases, the J end lost 2 bases, and 10 bases lay between the germline ends. This CDR3 region has 13 residues. The V gene's germline CDR1 is SEHNR and CDR2 FQNEAQ (reference sequence). The CDR3 DNA follows: TGTGCCAGCAGCACGACAGACCCCTACGAGCAGTACTTC. Encoded protein: CASSTTDPYEQYF. The whole variable domain, filled in from reference TRBV7-9 and TRBJ2-7, reads DTGVSQNPRHKITKRGQNVTFRCDPISEHNRLYWYRQTLGQGPEFLTYFQNEAQLEKSRLLSDRFSAERPKGSFSTLEIQRTEQGDSAMYLCASSTTDPYEQYFGPGTRLTVT.

The chain employs TRBV9 and TRBJ1-2, with TRBD1 matching 8 bases. With 0 bases clipped from V and 2 bases from J, the junction kept 0 bases outside the gene matches. The CDR3 is 14 amino acids. Germline CDR1 and CDR2: SGDLS and YYNGEE. The CDR3 protein is CASSVGQGNYGYTF. CDR3 sequence (DNA): TGTGCCAGCAGCGTAGGACAGGGGAACTATGGCTACACCTTC.

V is TRBV7-6 and J is TRBJ1-6; 7 bases map to TRBD1. With 0 bases clipped from V and 9 bases from J, the junction kept 11 bases outside the gene matches. The CDR3 consists of 17 residues. CDR1 is SGHVS and CDR2 is FNYEAQ in the germline V gene. The chain's CDR3 is CASSLAAGGWLASPLHF. The DNA of the CDR3 is TGTGCCAGCAGCTTAGCGGCAGGGGGTTGGTTAGCTTCACCCCTCCACTTT.